Listed here are 28 T cell receptor beta chains from one sample, sequenced in a study of technical replicates of blood from a handful of donors. Sequencing used immunoSEQ multiplex PCR; TCRdb keeps in-frame clones, though not all of them. The sample includes tens of thousands of clones, 91% of them seen just once. The sample consisted of T cells isolated from PBMCs. Every receptor here comes from a human donor in good health. Some clones in this sample may be carry-over from other donors' samples.

This chain links TRBV9 with TRBJ1-1; D unclear. Germline values: CDR1 SGDLS, CDR2 YYNGEE. The CDR3 loop spans 14 amino acids. V was pared by 0 bases and J by 1 base, with 7 bases between. The CDR3: CASSVEWRNTEAFF. CDR3 coding DNA: TGTGCCAGCAGCGTAGAGTGGAGGAACACTGAAGCTTTCTTT. Variable domain in full (rest from reference TRBV9 and TRBJ1-1): DSGVTQTPKHLITATGQRVTLRCSPRSGDLSVYWYQQSLDQGLQFLIQYYNGEERAKGNILERFSAQQFPDLHSELNLSSLELGDSALYFCASSVEWRNTEAFFGQGTRLTVV.

This chain links TRBV18 with TRBJ1-3; no firm D call. V was trimmed by 5 bases and J by 4 bases, leaving 12 bases between them. Germline CDR1 KGHSH, CDR2 LQKENI. The CDR3 spans 14 residues. CDR3 sequence (DNA): TGTGCCAGCTCAAGCACGAGAGGCGGAAACACCATATATTTT. Its protein is CASSSTRGGNTIYF.

This chain joins TRBV10-3 and TRBJ2-1, with D possibly matching TRBD2 (6 bases). The CDR3 has 12 residues. Germline V gene lookup returns CDR1 ENHRY and CDR2 SYGVKD. V gave up 7 bases and J gave up 7 bases, with 11 bases separating them. The CDR3 region is CAIMGGRNEQFF. The CDR3 DNA reads as TGTGCCATCATGGGGGGAAGGAATGAGCAGTTCTTC.

This clone was found once. The rearrangement uses TRBV2 and TRBJ2-7; 7 positions agree with TRBD1. This CDR3 is built from 15 residues. In germline, CDR1 is SNHLY, CDR2 FYNNEI. The ends lost 2 bases at V and 3 bases at J; junction bases unmatched: 7. The CDR3 protein is CASSERTGNDYEQYF. CDR3 DNA sequence: TGTGCCAGCAGTGAAAGGACAGGCAACGACTACGAGCAGTACTTC.

This clone was recorded once. Here the CDR3 DNA reads TGTGCCAGCAGTTTATTGGGACAAAACGAGCAGTACTTC. It specifies CASSLLGQNEQYF. The rearrangement links TRBV28 to TRBJ2-7; D is possibly TRBD1 (6 bases). CDR3 size: 13 residues. V lost 1 base and J 5 bases, leaving 9 bases between the germline ends. The V gene's germline CDR1 is MDHEN and CDR2 SYDVKM.

V usage is TRBV28 and J usage is TRBJ1-5, with a tentative D call TRBD1 (5 bases). Germline V gives CDR1 MDHEN, CDR2 SYDVKM. Trimming pared 9 bases from V and 3 bases from J, leaving 15 bases between. The CDR3 totals 14 residues. CDR3: CASTPNRYNQPQHF. In DNA, the CDR3 is TGTGCCAGTACACCTAACAGGTACAATCAGCCCCAGCATTTT.

This chain uses TRBV19 with TRBJ1-3; D gene ambiguous. The CDR3 length is 14 residues. Germline V gene sequence: CDR1 LNHDA, CDR2 SQIVND (reference sequence). V dropped 3 bases and J dropped 12 bases, with 18 bases sitting between them. CDR3 in amino acids: CASSMSLSEASIYF. In nucleotides, the CDR3 is TGTGCCAGTAGTATGTCCCTCTCTGAAGCAAGCATATATTTT.

The rearrangement links TRBV9 to TRBJ2-7; 10 nucleotides match TRBD1. Germline V gene lookup returns CDR1 SGDLS and CDR2 YYNGEE. The V and J ends lost 2 bases and 1 base, in that order; junction bases with no gene match: 9. The CDR3 is 17 amino acids. For the CDR3, the DNA is TGTGCCAGCAGCGTTAAACTACCGGGACAGGGGTCCTACGAGCAGTACTTC. Translating it yields CASSVKLPGQGSYEQYF. Full variable domain (outside the CDR3, taken from reference TRBV9 and TRBJ2-7): DSGVTQTPKHLITATGQRVTLRCSPRSGDLSVYWYQQSLDQGLQFLIQYYNGEERAKGNILERFSAQQFPDLHSELNLSSLELGDSALYFCASSVKLPGQGSYEQYFGPGTRLTVT.

The rearrangement links TRBV7-7 to TRBJ2-5, with TRBD2 matching 10 bases. Losses at the gene ends were 2 bases for V and 3 bases for J; bases not matched to a gene: 12. Germline V gives CDR1 SSHAT, CDR2 FNYEAQ (reference sequence). This CDR3 region has 18 residues. The CDR3 nucleotides are TGTGCCAGCAGCTTAAGGGCGGGAGCGGGAGGGGGAGAAGAGACCCAGTACTTC. It encodes CASSLRAGAGGGEETQYF.

The V gene is TRBV29-1, the J gene TRBJ2-7; 15 nucleotides align to TRBD2. CDR3 length equals 16 residues. J gave up 2 bases and V 6 bases, and 8 bases lay outside the gene matches. CDR1 SQVTM and CDR2 ANQGSEA come from the germline V gene. CDR3 amino acids: CSVAGGLAGGTYEQYF. In DNA form, the CDR3 reads TGCAGCGTAGCTGGGGGACTAGCGGGGGGAACCTACGAGCAGTACTTC.

The rearrangement uses TRBV6-1 and TRBJ2-2, with D perhaps matching TRBD2 (6 bases). With 8 bases removed from V and 6 bases from J, the gap between germline ends came to 13 bases. The CDR3 covers 13 residues. Germline CDR1 MNHNS, CDR2 SASEGT. Written as DNA, the CDR3 is TGTGCCAGCGTTAACCTAGCGCCCGGGGAGCTGTTTTTT. As protein: CASVNLAPGELFF.

This clone was observed a single time. The genes are TRBV9 and TRBJ2-2; D gene unclear. The CDR3 has 13 amino acids. From germline, CDR1 is SGDLS and CDR2 YYNGEE. V was pared by 2 bases and J by 3 bases, with 5 bases between. CDR3 loop: CASSVRYTGELFF. In nucleotides, the CDR3 is TGTGCCAGCAGCGTCCGGTACACCGGGGAGCTGTTTTTT. The variable domain in full, completed from reference TRBV9 and TRBJ2-2, reads DSGVTQTPKHLITATGQRVTLRCSPRSGDLSVYWYQQSLDQGLQFLIQYYNGEERAKGNILERFSAQQFPDLHSELNLSSLELGDSALYFCASSVRYTGELFFGEGSRLTVL.

J is TRBJ2-3 and V is TRBV10-3; TRBD2 is a possible D gene (6 bases). Trimming cost V 1 base and J 2 bases, with 13 bases left between them. Germline V gives CDR1 ENHRY, CDR2 SYGVKD. The CDR3 is 16 residues long. CDR3 amino acids: CAISEYSGEATDTQYF. The DNA of the CDR3 is TGTGCCATCAGTGAGTATTCGGGAGAGGCCACAGATACGCAGTATTTT.

The J gene is TRBJ1-4, the V gene TRBV19; 10 bases align to TRBD1. The germline gives CDR1 LNHDA, CDR2 SQIVND (reference sequence). Losses at the gene ends were 6 bases for V and 5 bases for J; bases not matched to a gene: 9. The CDR3 has 16 residues. The CDR3 region is CASSQYRGQGNEKLFF. The CDR3 DNA is TGTGCCAGTAGCCAATACCGGGGACAGGGGAATGAAAAACTGTTTTTT.

CDR3 coding DNA: TGTGCCAGCAGGCCCGTGGACAGGGGCTTCTACGAGCAGTACTTC. Translated: CASRPVDRGFYEQYF. The V and J genes are TRBV7-9 and TRBJ2-7; 9 bases are a match to TRBD1. The CDR3 covers 15 residues. Germline-derived CDR1 and CDR2 are SEHNR and FQNEAQ (reference sequence). Trimming cost V 6 bases and J 3 bases; bases outside gene matches: 9.

In this sample, this clone turned up once. The J gene is TRBJ2-7, the V gene TRBV18; 8 bases are shared with TRBD1. CDR3 length equals 14 residues. Germline assignment: CDR1 KGHSH and CDR2 LQKENI. Trimming removed 3 bases from V and 7 bases from J; junction bases left unmatched: 8. CDR3 residues: CASSPLDREREQYF. The CDR3 DNA reads TGTGCCAGCTCACCGTTGGACAGGGAGAGGGAGCAGTACTTC. Together with reference TRBV18 and TRBJ2-7, the CDR3 gives the full variable domain: NAGVMQNPRHLVRRRGQEARLRCSPMKGHSHVYWYRQLPEEGLKFMVYLQKENIIDESGMPKERFSAEFPKEGPSILRIQQVVRGDSAAYFCASSPLDREREQYFGPGTRLTVT.

This chain uses TRBV9 with TRBJ2-1, with TRBD1 identical over 7 bases. Germline V CDR1 and CDR2: SGDLS, YYNGEE. With V trimmed by 0 bases and J by 5 bases, 5 bases remained unmatched. The length of the CDR3 is 15 residues. CDR3 protein: CASSVDPGTDNEQFF. CDR3 DNA: TGTGCCAGCAGCGTAGACCCCGGGACAGACAATGAGCAGTTCTTC.

The chain is built from TRBV12-5 and TRBJ2-5; 7 bases map to TRBD2. CDR3 size: 16 residues. After removal of 1 base from V and 2 bases from J, the junction contained 7 bases not matched to a gene. Germline assignment: CDR1 LGHNT and CDR2 FRNRAP. DNA of the CDR3: TGTGCTAGTGGTTTGGGATGGGGGGGTGAGCAAGAGACCCAGTACTTC. Its protein is CASGLGWGGEQETQYF.

This chain joins TRBV10-2 and TRBJ2-7, with D unclear. The CDR3 totals 13 residues. Germline assignment: CDR1 WSHSY and CDR2 SAAADI. Trimming cost V 6 bases and J 5 bases, with 14 bases left between them. The CDR3 here is CASRFGGSDEQYF. CDR3 DNA: TGCGCCAGCAGGTTCGGCGGAAGCGACGAGCAGTACTTC.

The chain is built from TRBV9 and TRBJ2-7, with 7 nucleotides matching TRBD1. Per the germline V gene, CDR1 is SGDLS and CDR2 is YYNGEE. J gave up 2 bases and V 2 bases, and 7 bases lay outside the gene matches. This CDR3 comprises 15 residues. CDR3 loop: CASSVDGRGTYEQYF. In DNA form, the CDR3 reads TGTGCCAGCAGCGTTGATGGCAGGGGGACCTACGAGCAGTACTTC.

This clone was seen just once. This chain links TRBV5-6 with TRBJ1-4; TRBD1 agrees at 8 bases. The CDR3 totals 15 residues. Trimming took 0 bases from V and 4 from J; bases not matched to a gene: 2. Germline-derived CDR1 and CDR2 are SGHDT and YYEEEE. CDR3 residues: CASSLVGTGNEKLFF. CDR3 in DNA: TGTGCCAGCAGCTTGGTCGGGACAGGTAATGAAAAACTGTTTTTT. Full variable domain (rest looked up from reference TRBV5-6 and TRBJ1-4): DAGVTQSPTHLIKTRGQQVTLRCSPKSGHDTVSWYQQALGQGPQFIFQYYEEEERQRGNFPDRFSGHQFPNYSSELNVNALLLGDSALYLCASSLVGTGNEKLFFGSGTQLSVL.

This clone was recorded once. The chain is built from TRBV10-2 and TRBJ1-2; 12 nucleotides line up with TRBD1. The CDR3 extends over 14 amino acids. J was trimmed by 5 bases and V by 6 bases; bases with no gene match: 4. Germline V gives CDR1 WSHSY, CDR2 SAAADI. In DNA form, the CDR3 reads TGCGCCAGCAGAGGGACAGGGGGCGCTTATGGCTACACCTTC. As protein: CASRGTGGAYGYTF.

The CDR3 DNA is TGTGCCTGGAGTGTTCGGGGTAAGGTCACAGATACGCAGTATTTT. This translates into CAWSVRGKVTDTQYF. The rearrangement joins TRBV30 to TRBJ2-3; possibly TRBD2 for D (5 bases). The CDR3 spans 15 residues. The V and J ends lost 0 bases and 2 bases respectively, with 12 bases between them. CDR1 is GTSNPN, CDR2 SVGIG, per germline (reference sequence).

This CDR3 is CASSHGTSGAYEQYF. As DNA, the CDR3 is TGTGCCAGCAGCCACGGGACTAGCGGGGCCTACGAGCAGTACTTC. The chain recombines TRBV6-5 with TRBJ2-7; 13 positions agree with TRBD2. In germline, CDR1 is MNHEY, CDR2 SVGAGI. V was clipped by 6 bases and J by 2 bases; unmatched bases: 4. This CDR3 is built from 15 residues.

The chain combines TRBV21-1 with TRBJ2-4; TRBD1 reflects the table's D call only, with no check against the DNA. TRBV21-1 has pseudogene status. CDR3 length: 20 amino acids. CDR3 protein: CASSKVGGQETKLAKNIQYF. CDR3 coding DNA: TGTGCCAGCAGCAAAGTTGGGGGACAGGAAACCAAACTAGCCAAAAACATTCAGTACTTC.

V gene TRBV10-2 combines with J gene TRBJ2-7; possibly TRBD2 for D (5 bases). Germline assignment: CDR1 WSHSY and CDR2 SAAADI. V was shortened by 5 bases and J by 0 bases, with 20 bases between the two germline ends. The CDR3 length is 17 residues. The CDR3 loop is CASSTIGRAGSSYEQYF. For the CDR3, the DNA is TGCGCCAGCAGTACAATCGGAAGGGCTGGGAGCTCCTACGAGCAGTACTTC.

A single count supports this clone. The V gene is TRBV19, the J gene TRBJ2-7, with D maybe TRBD1 (6 bases). Trimming removed 3 bases from V and 2 bases from J, with 14 bases in between. The V gene's germline CDR1 is LNHDA and CDR2 SQIVND (reference sequence). The CDR3 consists of 15 residues. The CDR3 loop is CASSMRTPGAYEQYF. The CDR3 nucleotides are TGTGCCAGTAGTATGAGGACACCAGGGGCCTACGAGCAGTACTTC.

This clone appeared a single time. The rearrangement joins TRBV9 to TRBJ2-1; the D gene is possibly TRBD1 (5 bases). The V and J ends lost 4 bases and 7 bases respectively, with 18 bases between them. Germline V CDR1 and CDR2: SGDLS, YYNGEE. CDR3 length: 15 residues. In DNA, the CDR3 is TGTGCCAGCAGCACGTGGGCAGGGTTTACAAATGAGCAGTTCTTC. Its translation is CASSTWAGFTNEQFF. The whole variable domain, remainder taken from reference TRBV9 and TRBJ2-1, is DSGVTQTPKHLITATGQRVTLRCSPRSGDLSVYWYQQSLDQGLQFLIQYYNGEERAKGNILERFSAQQFPDLHSELNLSSLELGDSALYFCASSTWAGFTNEQFFGPGTRLTVL.